This T cell receptor (beta chain) is drawn from a study of T-cell memory formation after mild COVID-19. Study context: Largely, the TCR clusters proved donor specific.

Overall study findings and caveats: The CD4+ clones that contracted clustered mainly within CM and EM, and the CD8+ clones concentrated in EMRA.

It was 5'RACE with constant-segment primers that produced the TCR alpha and TCR beta cDNA libraries, which carried sample barcodes and UMIs. TCRdb re-called the 5' RACE reads through MiXCR, storing one row per CDR3 protein. The data hold fewer than 650,000 distinct CDR3 sequences, with roughly a sixth observed a single time. CDR1 is GTSNPN, CDR2 SVGIG, per germline (reference sequence). V was shortened by 1 base and J by 0 bases, with 9 bases between the two germline ends. This CDR3 region has 14 residues. This clonotype was detected ten times or more. What it binds is not known. The clonotype was recovered from an adult woman who had mild COVID-19 (a few samples of this study predate the infection). Cell type and time point are not known. The rearrangement uses TRBV30 and TRBJ1-2; the D is unclear. The sample was PBMCs or a T cell subset sorted from them (not recorded which). The chain's CDR3 is CAWSEGVPNYGYTF. The DNA for the CDR3 is TGTGCCTGGAGTGAGGGAGTTCCTAACTATGGCTACACCTTC. The variable domain in full, with the rest retrieved from reference TRBV30 and TRBJ1-2, is SQTIHQWPATLVQPVGSPLSLECTVEGTSNPNLYWYRQAAGRGLQLLFYSVGIGQISSEVPQNLSASRPQDRQFILSSKKLLLSDSGFYLCAWSEGVPNYGYTFGSGTRLTVV.